The clone carrying this TCR beta chain was observed many times. These data originate in a study of T cells in Graves' hyperthyroidism and ophthalmopathy. Based on clinical symptoms, serum thyroxine and TRAb, thyroid ultrasound and orbital computed tomography, diagnoses were reached. TCR beta CDR3 regions were amplified from RNA. A first-round RT-PCR of the TCR CDR3 used the HTBI primer set. TCRdb itself ran the multiplex PCR reads through MiXCR, one entry per CDR3 protein. The sample lists about 520,000 distinct CDR3 sequences, around a quarter occurring once. V was clipped by 6 bases and J by 3 bases, with 21 bases between them. Germline V CDR1 and CDR2: MNHEY, SVGAGI. This CDR3 is 17 amino acids long.

The source of this sequence is a woman aged 25 to 39 with Graves' ophthalmopathy. The J gene is TRBJ1-5, the V gene TRBV6-5, with D possibly TRBD1 on 6 matching bases. Sequencing was carried out using blood. The CDR3 region is CASSKTPGAPNNQPQHF. CDR3 coding DNA: TGTGCCAGCAGCAAGACTCCAGGGGCCCCTAACAATCAGCCCCAGCATTTT.